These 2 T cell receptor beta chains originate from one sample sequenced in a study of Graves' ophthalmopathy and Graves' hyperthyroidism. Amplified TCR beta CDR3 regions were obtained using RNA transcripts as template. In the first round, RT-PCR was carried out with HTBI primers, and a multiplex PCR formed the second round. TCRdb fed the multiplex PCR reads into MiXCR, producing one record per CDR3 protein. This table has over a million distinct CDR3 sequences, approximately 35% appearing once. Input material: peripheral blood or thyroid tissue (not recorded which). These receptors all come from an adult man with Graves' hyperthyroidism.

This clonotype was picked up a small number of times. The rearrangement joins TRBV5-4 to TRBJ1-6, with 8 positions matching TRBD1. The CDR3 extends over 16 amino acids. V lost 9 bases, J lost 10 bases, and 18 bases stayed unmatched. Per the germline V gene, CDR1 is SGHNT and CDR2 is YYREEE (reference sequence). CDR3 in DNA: TGTGCCACCGCCCGGAGTTCCGGACAGGGTTACTCACCCCTCCACTTT. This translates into CATARSSGQGYSPLHF.

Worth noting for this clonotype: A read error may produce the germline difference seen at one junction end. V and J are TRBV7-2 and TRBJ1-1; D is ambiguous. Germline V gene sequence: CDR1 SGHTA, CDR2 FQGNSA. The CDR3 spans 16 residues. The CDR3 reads CASSTLRRASNTKAFF. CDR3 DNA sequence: TGTGCCAGCAGCACCCTCCGGAGGGCCTCGAACACTAAAGCTTTCTTT.